This paragraph covers one T cell receptor (beta chain) sequence. Its cognate antigen is unknown. This sample was taken from a study of shared clonotypes between healthy human individuals. Study-level findings and limits: On the whole, naive subsets had larger estimated richness than memory subsets had. Generation probabilities were higher for clonotypes shared across all four sorted-subset donors than for unshared ones.

V was pared by 5 bases and J by 4 bases, with 7 bases of the junction left unmatched. This CDR3 region has 14 residues. Germline V CDR1 and CDR2: SGHAT, FQNNGV. Genomic DNA from each subset was divided evenly over several immunoSEQ plates. Generated by immunoSEQ multiplex PCR, the TCRdb table keeps only in-frame clones and is missing some. Altogether about 79,000 clones are present, roughly two thirds being singletons, with the ten largest covering about 51%. Material for sequencing was memory CD8+ T cells sorted from blood. As to subset: CD45RO+ cells pooled with CCR7-negative TemRA cells. This clonotype was obtained from a man aged 30 to 45 in good health. The chain links TRBV11-2 to TRBJ2-7, with 8 nucleotides matching TRBD2. The CDR3 loop reads CASSERAGAYEQYF. The CDR3 DNA is TGTGCCAGCAGCGAGCGAGCGGGAGCATACGAGCAGTACTTC.